The rows below give T cell receptor beta chains drawn from one sample of a study of a mutant IDH1 vaccine in newly diagnosed glioma. The data were produced by immunoSEQ multiplex PCR, yet TCRdb's version contains in-frame clones alone and is incomplete. The table shows tens of thousands of clones, with almost 85% occurring only once. The sample in question was PBMCs, obtained from a glioma patient treated with radiotherapy, temozolomide or both. These receptors were obtained from a middle-aged man with glioma. Some clones in this sample may be carry-over from other donors' samples. CDR3s include the opening cysteine and the closing phenylalanine or tryptophan. The D gene is left open where the match is weak. Only part of the rows carry a size: once, few, many, or a class if the clone is expanded.

TRBJ2-1 TRBD1 . TRBV5-1 CASSFGRDRGKSNDEQFF TGCGCCAGCAGCTTCGGTAGGGACAGGGGGAAGAGTAACGATGAGCAGTTCTTC
TRBJ1-6 TRBD1 . TRBV6-5 CASSYTTGEDSPLHF TGTGCCAGCAGTTACACGACAGGGGAGGATTCACCCCTCCACTTT
TRBJ2-7 . . TRBV30 CAWQGFNEQYF TGTGCCTGGCAGGGTTTCAACGAGCAGTACTTC
TRBJ2-3 . once TRBV12-2 CASRLVWAGGPQDRTDTQYF TGTGCAAGTCGCTTAGTCTGGGCGGGGGGGCCCCAAGATCGCACAGATACGCAGTATTTT
TRBJ1-6 TRBD1 . TRBV29-1 CSEGQGRSYNSPLHF TGCAGCGAGGGACAGGGACGCTCCTATAATTCACCCCTCCACTTT
TRBJ2-7 . . TRBV5-6 CASSLMGGRETYEQYF TGTGCCAGCAGCCTTATGGGGGGCAGGGAAACCTACGAGCAGTACTTC
TRBJ2-7 . . TRBV10-3 CAISEGVVREQYF TGTGCCATCAGTGAGGGGGTGGTGAGGGAGCAGTACTTC
TRBJ1-6 . . TRBV2 CASSEAPKGNSPLHF TGTGCCAGCAGTGAAGCGCCGAAGGGGAATTCACCCCTCCACTTT
TRBJ1-3 . . TRBV19 CATGKTGNTIYF TGTGCCACAGGGAAGACTGGAAACACCATATATTTT
TRBJ1-6 . . TRBV7-9 CASSLEGALHF TGTGCCAGCAGCTTAGAGGGGGCCCTCCACTTT
TRBJ1-1 . . TRBV2 CASPGGIWGNTEAFF TGTGCCAGCCCTGGGGGCATTTGGGGGAACACTGAAGCTTTCTTT
TRBJ1-1 TRBD1 . TRBV6-5 CASNRQGAMNTEAFF TGTGCCAGCAACCGACAGGGGGCTATGAACACTGAAGCTTTCTTT
TRBJ1-1 . . TRBV6-5 CASSYSGVNTEAFF TGTGCCAGCAGTTACTCTGGGGTGAACACTGAAGCTTTCTTT
TRBJ2-3 . once TRBV6-4 CASVVWGPLTDTQYF TGTGCCAGCGTAGTATGGGGGCCCCTCACAGATACGCAGTATTTT
TRBJ1-5 . . TRBV30 CAWTRGGFGQPQHF TGTGCCTGGACCAGAGGGGGGTTTGGTCAGCCCCAGCATTTT
TRBJ1-2 . once TRBV4-2 CASSPGTAGGYGYTF TGTGCCAGCAGCCCAGGGACGGCCGGGGGCTATGGCTACACCTTC
TRBJ2-2 . . TRBV10-1 CASSELGRSGELFF TGCGCCAGCAGTGAGCTTGGACGGTCCGGGGAGCTGTTTTTT
TRBJ2-7 . . TRBV30 CAWNLHPYEQYF TGTGCCTGGAACTTACACCCCTACGAGCAGTACTTC
TRBJ1-1 . . TRBV14 CASSQEQNSNTEAFF TGTGCCAGCAGCCAAGAGCAGAATTCGAACACTGAAGCTTTCTTT
TRBJ2-1 . . TRBV6-4 CASSDGNRYNEQFF TGTGCCAGCAGTGACGGAAATCGCTACAATGAGCAGTTCTTC
TRBJ1-1 . . TRBV6-6 CASSSPGGVSPEAFF TGTGCCAGCAGTTCCCCGGGTGGGGTTAGCCCTGAAGCTTTCTTT
TRBJ1-2 . few TRBV5-1 CASSLGQSGYTF TGCGCCAGCAGCTTGGGACAATCTGGCTACACCTTC
TRBJ2-7 . once TRBV7-9 CASSSVGTARWEQYF TGTGCCAGCAGCTCCGTGGGAACAGCCCGTTGGGAGCAGTACTTC
TRBJ1-2 TRBD1 few TRBV29-1 CSVGDRFSNYGYTF TGCAGCGTTGGGGACAGGTTCTCTAACTATGGCTACACCTTC
TRBJ2-5 . . TRBV5-1 CASSLQGGETQYF TGCGCCAGCAGCTTACAGGGAGGGGAGACCCAGTACTTC
TRBJ1-1 . . TRBV9 CASSARRGTEAFF TGTGCCAGCAGCGCAAGACGAGGCACTGAAGCTTTCTTT
TRBJ1-3 . . TRBV12-5 CASGLAGRTIYF TGTGCTAGTGGTTTAGCCGGCCGCACCATATATTTT